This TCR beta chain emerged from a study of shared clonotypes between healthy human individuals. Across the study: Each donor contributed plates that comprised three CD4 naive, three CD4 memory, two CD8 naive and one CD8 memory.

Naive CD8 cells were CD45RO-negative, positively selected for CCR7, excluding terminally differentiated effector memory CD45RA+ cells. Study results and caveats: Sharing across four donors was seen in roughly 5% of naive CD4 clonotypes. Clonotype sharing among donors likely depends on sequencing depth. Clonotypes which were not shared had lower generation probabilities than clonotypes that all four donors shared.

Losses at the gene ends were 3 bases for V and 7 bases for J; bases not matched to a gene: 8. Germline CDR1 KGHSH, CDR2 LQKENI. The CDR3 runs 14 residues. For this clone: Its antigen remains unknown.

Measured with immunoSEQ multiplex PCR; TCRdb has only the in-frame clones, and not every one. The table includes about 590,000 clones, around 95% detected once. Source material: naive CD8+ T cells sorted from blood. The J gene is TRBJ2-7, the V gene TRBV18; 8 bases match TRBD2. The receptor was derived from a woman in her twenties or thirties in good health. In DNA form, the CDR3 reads TGTGCCAGCTCACCGACGGGAGGGCCCTGGGAGCAGTACTTC. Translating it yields CASSPTGGPWEQYF.